The present T cell receptor (beta chain) was sequenced within a study of shared clonotypes between healthy human individuals. Clones were read by immunoSEQ multiplex PCR, and TCRdb kept only the in-frame ones, dropping some. The repertoire holds about 980,000 clones, with 76% as singletons. With respect to this clone: No antigen is known for it.

Findings and limits, study-wide: The low donor count limited represented genetic and exposure-history diversity.

The germline gives CDR1 SGHNT, CDR2 YENEEA. Trimming removed 2 bases at V and 6 bases at J, with 8 bases between. The CDR3 runs to 14 residues. The receptor comes from a man between 18 and 35 years old in good health. Sequenced sample: memory CD4+ T cells sorted from blood. Subset of the sample: CD45RA-negative fraction. The chain has TRBV11-3 and TRBJ2-6; D might be TRBD2 (6 bases). CDR3 loop: CASSLTGAANVLTF. The CDR3 DNA reads as TGTGCCAGCAGCTTAACGGGAGCGGCCAACGTCCTGACTTTC.